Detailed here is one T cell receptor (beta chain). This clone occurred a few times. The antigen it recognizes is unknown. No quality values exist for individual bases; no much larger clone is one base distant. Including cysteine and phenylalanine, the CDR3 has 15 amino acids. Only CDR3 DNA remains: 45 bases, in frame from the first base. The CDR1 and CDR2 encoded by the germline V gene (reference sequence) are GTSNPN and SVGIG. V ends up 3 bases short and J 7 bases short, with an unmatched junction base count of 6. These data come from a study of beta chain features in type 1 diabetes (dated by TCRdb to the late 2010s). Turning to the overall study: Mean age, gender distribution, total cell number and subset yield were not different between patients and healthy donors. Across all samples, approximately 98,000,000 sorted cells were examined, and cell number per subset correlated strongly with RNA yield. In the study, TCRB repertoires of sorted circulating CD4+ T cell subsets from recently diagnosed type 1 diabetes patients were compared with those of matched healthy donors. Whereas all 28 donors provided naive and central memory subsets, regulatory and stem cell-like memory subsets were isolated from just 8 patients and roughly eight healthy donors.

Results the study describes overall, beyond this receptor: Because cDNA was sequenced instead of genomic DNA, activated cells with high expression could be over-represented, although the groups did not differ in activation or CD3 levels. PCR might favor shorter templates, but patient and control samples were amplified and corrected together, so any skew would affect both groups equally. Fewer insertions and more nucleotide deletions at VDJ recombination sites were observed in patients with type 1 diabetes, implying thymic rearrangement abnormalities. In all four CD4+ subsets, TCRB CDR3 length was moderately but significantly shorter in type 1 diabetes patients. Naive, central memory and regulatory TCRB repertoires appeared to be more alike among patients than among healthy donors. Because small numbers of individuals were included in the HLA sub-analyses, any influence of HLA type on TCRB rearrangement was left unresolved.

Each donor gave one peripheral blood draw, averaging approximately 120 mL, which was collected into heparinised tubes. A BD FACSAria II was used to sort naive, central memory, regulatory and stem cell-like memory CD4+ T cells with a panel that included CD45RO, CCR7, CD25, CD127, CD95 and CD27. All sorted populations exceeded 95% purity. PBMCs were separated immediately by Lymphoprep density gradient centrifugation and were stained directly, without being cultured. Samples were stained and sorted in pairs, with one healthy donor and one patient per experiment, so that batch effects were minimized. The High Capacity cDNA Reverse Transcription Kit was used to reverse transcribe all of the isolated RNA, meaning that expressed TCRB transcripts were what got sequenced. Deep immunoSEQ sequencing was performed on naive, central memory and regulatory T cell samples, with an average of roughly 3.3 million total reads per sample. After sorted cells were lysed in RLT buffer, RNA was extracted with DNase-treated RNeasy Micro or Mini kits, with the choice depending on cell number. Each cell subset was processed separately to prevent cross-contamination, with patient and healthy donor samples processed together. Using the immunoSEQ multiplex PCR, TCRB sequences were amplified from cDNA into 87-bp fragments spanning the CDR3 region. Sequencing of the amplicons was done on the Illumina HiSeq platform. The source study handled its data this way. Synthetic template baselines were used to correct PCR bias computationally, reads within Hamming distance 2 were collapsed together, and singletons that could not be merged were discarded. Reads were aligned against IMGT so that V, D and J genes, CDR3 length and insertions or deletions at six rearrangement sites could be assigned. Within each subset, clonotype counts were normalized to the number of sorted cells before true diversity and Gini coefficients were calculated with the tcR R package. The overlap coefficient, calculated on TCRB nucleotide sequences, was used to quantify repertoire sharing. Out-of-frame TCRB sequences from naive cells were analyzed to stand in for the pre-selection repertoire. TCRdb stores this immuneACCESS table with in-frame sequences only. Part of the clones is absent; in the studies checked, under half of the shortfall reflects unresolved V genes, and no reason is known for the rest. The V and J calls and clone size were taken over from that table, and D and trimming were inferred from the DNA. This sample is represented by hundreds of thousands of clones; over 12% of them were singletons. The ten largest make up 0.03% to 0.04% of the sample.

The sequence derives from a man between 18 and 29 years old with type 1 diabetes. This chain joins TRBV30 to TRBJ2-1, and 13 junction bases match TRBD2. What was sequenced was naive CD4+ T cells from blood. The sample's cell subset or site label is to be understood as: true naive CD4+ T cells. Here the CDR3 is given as CAWSLGLAGANEQFF. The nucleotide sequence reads TGTGCCTGGAGCCTCGGACTAGCGGGGGCAAATGAGCAGTTCTTC.